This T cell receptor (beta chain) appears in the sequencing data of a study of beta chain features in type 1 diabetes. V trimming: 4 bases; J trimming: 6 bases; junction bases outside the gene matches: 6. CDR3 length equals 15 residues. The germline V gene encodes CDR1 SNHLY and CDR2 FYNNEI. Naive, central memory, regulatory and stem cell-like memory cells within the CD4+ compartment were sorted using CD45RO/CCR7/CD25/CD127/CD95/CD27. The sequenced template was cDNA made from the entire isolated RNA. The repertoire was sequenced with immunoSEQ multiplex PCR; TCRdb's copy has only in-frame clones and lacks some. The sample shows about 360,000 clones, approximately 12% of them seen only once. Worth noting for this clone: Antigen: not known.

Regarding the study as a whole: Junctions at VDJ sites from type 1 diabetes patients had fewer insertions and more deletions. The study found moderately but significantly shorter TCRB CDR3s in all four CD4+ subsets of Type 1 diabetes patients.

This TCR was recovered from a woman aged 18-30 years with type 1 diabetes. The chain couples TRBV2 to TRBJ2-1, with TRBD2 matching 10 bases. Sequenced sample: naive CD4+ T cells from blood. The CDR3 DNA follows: TGTGCCAGCAGTGCCGGGACTAGCGTGTCCAATGAGCAGTTCTTC. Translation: CASSAGTSVSNEQFF.